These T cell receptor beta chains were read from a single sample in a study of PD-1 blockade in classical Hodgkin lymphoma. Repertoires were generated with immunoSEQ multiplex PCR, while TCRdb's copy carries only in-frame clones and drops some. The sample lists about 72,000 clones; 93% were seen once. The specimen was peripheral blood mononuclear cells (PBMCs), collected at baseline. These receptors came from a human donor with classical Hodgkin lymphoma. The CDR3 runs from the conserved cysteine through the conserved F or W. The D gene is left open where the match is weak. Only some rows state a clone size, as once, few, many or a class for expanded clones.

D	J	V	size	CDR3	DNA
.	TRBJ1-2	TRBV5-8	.	CASSLVAPPF	TGTGCCAGCAGCTTGGTGGCCCCACCCTTC
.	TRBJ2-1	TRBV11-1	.	CASSLVYSGRGHFYNEQFF	TGTGCCAGCAGCTTAGTTTATTCCGGGAGGGGGCATTTTTACAATGAGCAGTTCTTC
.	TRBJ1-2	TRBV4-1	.	CASSQETVVNYGYTF	TGCGCCAGCAGCCAAGAAACGGTGGTGAACTATGGCTACACCTTC
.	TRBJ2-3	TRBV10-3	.	CAISEPNSVGDTYTDTQYF	TGTGCCATCAGTGAGCCCAACTCCGTTGGGGATACGTACACAGATACGCAGTATTTT
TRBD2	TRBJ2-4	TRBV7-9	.	CASSPLTSETKNIQYF	TGTGCCAGCAGCCCCCTGACTAGCGAGACCAAAAACATTCAGTACTTC
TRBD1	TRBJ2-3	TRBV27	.	CASSFEGASDTQYF	TGTGCCAGCAGTTTTGAGGGGGCGTCAGATACGCAGTATTTT
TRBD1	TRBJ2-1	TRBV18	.	CASSRTGFGDYNEQFF	TGTGCCAGCTCACGGACAGGGTTCGGGGATTACAATGAGCAGTTCTTC
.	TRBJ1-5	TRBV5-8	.	CASSLGGGAGGNQPQHF	TGTGCCAGCAGCTTGGGGGGCGGAGCGGGTGGCAATCAGCCCCAGCATTTT
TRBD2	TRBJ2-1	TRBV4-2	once	CASSQDPREAGGPETEQFF	TGTGCCAGCAGCCAAGATCCCCGTGAAGCGGGAGGGCCAGAGACTGAGCAGTTCTTC
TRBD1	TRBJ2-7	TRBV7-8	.	CASSWDRNYEQYF	TGTGCCAGCAGCTGGGACAGAAACTACGAGCAGTACTTC
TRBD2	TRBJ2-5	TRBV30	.	CAWTSGGQETQYF	TGTGCCTGGACCAGCGGGGGGCAAGAGACCCAGTACTTC
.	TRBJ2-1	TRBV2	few	CASTAWRNNEQFF	TGTGCCAGCACGGCCTGGCGGAACAATGAGCAGTTCTTC
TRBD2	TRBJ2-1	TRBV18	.	CASSPGLSYNEQFF	TGTGCCAGCTCACCGGGACTATCCTACAATGAGCAGTTCTTC
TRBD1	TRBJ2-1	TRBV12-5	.	CASGWTGANNEQFF	TGTGCTAGTGGTTGGACAGGGGCTAACAATGAGCAGTTCTTC
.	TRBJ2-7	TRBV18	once	CASSPTQFDYEQYF	TGTGCCAGCTCACCAACCCAATTCGACTACGAGCAGTACTTC
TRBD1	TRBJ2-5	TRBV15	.	CATSRDRGKETQYF	TGTGCCACCAGTCGGGACAGGGGAAAAGAGACCCAGTACTTC
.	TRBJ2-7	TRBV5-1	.	CASSLGDTVEQYF	TGCGCCAGCAGCTTGGGGGACACGGTCGAGCAGTACTTC
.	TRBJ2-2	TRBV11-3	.	CASSLADSYANTGELFF	TGTGCCAGCAGCTTAGCGGACAGCTACGCGAACACCGGGGAGCTGTTTTTT
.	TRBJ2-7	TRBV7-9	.	CASSSLHEQYF	TGTGCCAGCAGCTCCCTTCACGAGCAGTACTTC
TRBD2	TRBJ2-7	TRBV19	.	CASSVLAGGTYEQYF	TGTGCCAGTAGTGTGCTAGCGGGAGGTACCTACGAGCAGTACTTC
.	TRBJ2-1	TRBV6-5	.	CASSYFRGDEQFF	TGTGCCAGCAGTTACTTTAGGGGCGATGAGCAGTTCTTC
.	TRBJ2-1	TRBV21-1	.	CASSKCTRDRGNEQFF	TGTGCCAGCAGCAAATGCACAAGGGACAGGGGAAATGAGCAGTTCTTC
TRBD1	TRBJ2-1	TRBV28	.	CASSPGTDFYNEQFF	TGTGCCAGCAGTCCAGGGACAGACTTTTACAATGAGCAGTTCTTC
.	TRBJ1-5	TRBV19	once	CASSGTASNQPQHF	TGTGCCAGTAGTGGTACAGCGTCCAATCAGCCCCAGCATTTT
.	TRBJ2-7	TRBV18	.	CASSPSTRYEQYF	TGTGCCAGCTCACCGTCGACCCGATACGAGCAGTACTTC
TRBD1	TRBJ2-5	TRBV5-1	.	CASSLGRTGQLSQETQYF	TGCGCCAGCAGCTTGGGCCGGACGGGACAGTTATCGCAAGAGACCCAGTACTTC
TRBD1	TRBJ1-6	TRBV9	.	CASSPFTGQGLSPLHF	TGTGCCAGCAGCCCATTTACGGGACAGGGGCTTTCACCCCTCCACTTT
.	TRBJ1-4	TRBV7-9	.	CASSLGPATNEKLFF	TGTGCCAGCAGCTTAGGTCCGGCAACTAATGAAAAACTGTTTTTT
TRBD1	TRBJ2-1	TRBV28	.	CASSLRQGSIDEQFF	TGTGCCAGCAGTTTGAGACAGGGGAGCATCGATGAGCAGTTCTTC
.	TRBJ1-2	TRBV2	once	CASSRREDNGYTF	TGTGCCAGCAGCAGGCGTGAAGATAATGGCTACACCTTC
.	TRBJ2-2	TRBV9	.	CASSVGALSTGELFF	TGTGCCAGCAGCGTAGGAGCCTTGAGCACCGGGGAGCTGTTTTTT
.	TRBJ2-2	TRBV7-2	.	CASSLERAPGTGELFF	TGTGCCAGCAGCTTAGAACGGGCACCGGGGACCGGGGAGCTGTTTTTT
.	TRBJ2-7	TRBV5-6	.	CASSDQGSGEQYF	TGTGCCAGCAGCGATCAGGGTAGTGGCGAGCAGTACTTC
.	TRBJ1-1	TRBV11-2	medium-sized	CASSPKLGRDTEAFF	TGTGCCAGCAGCCCTAAACTGGGAAGAGACACTGAAGCTTTCTTT
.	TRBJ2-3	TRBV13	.	CASTHGGSTDTQYF	TGTGCCAGCACTCACGGGGGAAGCACAGATACGCAGTATTTT
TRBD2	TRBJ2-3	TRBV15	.	CATSRDLAADTQYF	TGTGCCACCAGCAGAGATCTAGCGGCGGATACGCAGTATTTT
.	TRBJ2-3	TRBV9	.	CASSPRGDKGWTDTQYF	TGTGCCAGCAGCCCCCGAGGGGATAAAGGGTGGACAGATACGCAGTATTTT
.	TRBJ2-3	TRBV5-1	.	CASSQTDYPSPTDTQYF	TGCGCCAGCAGCCAAACGGACTATCCTTCTCCCACAGATACGCAGTATTTT
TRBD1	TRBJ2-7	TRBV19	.	CASSIAYRGYEQYF	TGTGCCAGTAGTATAGCCTACAGGGGCTACGAGCAGTACTTC
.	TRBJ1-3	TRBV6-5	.	CASSYEGAGNTIYF	TGTGCCAGCAGTTACGAGGGTGCTGGAAACACCATATATTTT
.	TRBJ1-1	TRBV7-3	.	CASSQGPNTEAFF	TGTGCCAGCAGCCAAGGACCTAACACTGAAGCTTTCTTT
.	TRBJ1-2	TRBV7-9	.	CASNGMAGGYTF	TGTGCCAGCAATGGAATGGCGGGTGGCTACACCTTC
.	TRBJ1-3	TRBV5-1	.	CASSLLASSSGNTIYF	TGCGCCAGCAGCTTGTTGGCCAGCTCGTCTGGAAACACCATATATTTT
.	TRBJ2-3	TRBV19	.	CASSIVGSSTDTQYF	TGTGCCAGTAGTATAGTAGGGTCTAGCACAGATACGCAGTATTTT
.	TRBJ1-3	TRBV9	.	CASNAGKAGNTIYF	TGTGCCAGCAACGCGGGGAAGGCTGGAAACACCATATATTTT
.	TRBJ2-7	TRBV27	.	CASSLSGSYYEQYF	TGTGCCAGCAGTTTATCGGGGAGCTACTACGAGCAGTACTTC
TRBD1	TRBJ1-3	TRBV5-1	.	CASSSGQGGAGSSGNTIYF	TGCGCCAGCAGCTCGGGACAGGGAGGTGCGGGTAGCTCTGGAAACACCATATATTTT
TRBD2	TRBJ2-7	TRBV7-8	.	CASSRGGASYEQYF	TGTGCCAGCAGCCGCGGGGGGGCCTCGTACGAGCAGTACTTC
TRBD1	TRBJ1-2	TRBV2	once	CASSVPGQGLYGYTF	TGTGCCAGCAGTGTGCCGGGACAGGGGCTTTATGGCTACACCTTC
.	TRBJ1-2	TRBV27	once	CASATGPSGGYTF	TGTGCCAGCGCAACCGGGCCCTCGGGGGGCTACACCTTC
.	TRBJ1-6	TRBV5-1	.	CASSSDKGSGSPLHF	TGCGCCAGCAGCTCTGACAAGGGTTCTGGTTCACCCCTCCACTTT
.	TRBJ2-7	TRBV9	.	CASGEGGLLGEQYF	TGTGCCAGCGGAGAAGGCGGACTCCTCGGCGAGCAGTACTTC